This TCR beta chain appears in the sequencing data of a study of technical replicates of blood from several donors. The germline V and J ends were trimmed by 8 bases and 4 bases, with 8 bases remaining between them. Germline V CDR1 and CDR2: LNHDA, SQIVND (reference sequence). The CDR3 contains 11 residues. This table comes from immunoSEQ multiplex PCR, and its TCRdb copy is limited to in-frame clones, with some not included. The data contain about 100,000 clones, 95% of them singletons. Sequenced: T cells isolated from PBMCs. The sequence was obtained from a human donor in good health. This rearrangement joins TRBV19 to TRBJ1-2; tentative D call: TRBD1 (5 bases). CDR3 bases: TGTGCCAGTTCGACAGTCTATGGCTACACCTTC. It is translated as CASSTVYGYTF.